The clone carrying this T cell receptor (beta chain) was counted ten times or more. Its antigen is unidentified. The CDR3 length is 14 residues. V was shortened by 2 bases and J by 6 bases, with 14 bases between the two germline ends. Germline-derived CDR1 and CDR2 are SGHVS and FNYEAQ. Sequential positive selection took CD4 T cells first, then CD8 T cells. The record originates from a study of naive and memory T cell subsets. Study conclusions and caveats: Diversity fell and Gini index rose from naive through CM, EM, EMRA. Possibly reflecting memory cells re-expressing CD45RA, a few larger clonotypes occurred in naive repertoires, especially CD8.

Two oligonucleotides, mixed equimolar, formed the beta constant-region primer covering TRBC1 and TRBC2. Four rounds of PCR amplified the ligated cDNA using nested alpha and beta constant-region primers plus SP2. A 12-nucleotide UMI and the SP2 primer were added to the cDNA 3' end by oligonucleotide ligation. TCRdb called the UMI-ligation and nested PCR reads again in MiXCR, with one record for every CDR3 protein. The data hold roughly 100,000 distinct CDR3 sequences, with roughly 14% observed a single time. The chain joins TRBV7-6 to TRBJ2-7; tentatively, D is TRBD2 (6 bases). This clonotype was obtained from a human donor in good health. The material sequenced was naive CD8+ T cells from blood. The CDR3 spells CASSLLLPGSEQYF. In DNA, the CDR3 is TGTGCCAGCAGCTTATTGCTACCCGGGAGCGAGCAGTACTTC. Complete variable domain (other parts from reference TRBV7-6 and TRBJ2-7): GAGVSQSPRYKVTKRGQDVALRCDPISGHVSLYWYRQALGQGPEFLTYFNYEAQQDKSGLPNDRFSAERPEGSISTLTIQRTEQRDSAMYRCASSLLLPGSEQYFGPGTRLTVT.